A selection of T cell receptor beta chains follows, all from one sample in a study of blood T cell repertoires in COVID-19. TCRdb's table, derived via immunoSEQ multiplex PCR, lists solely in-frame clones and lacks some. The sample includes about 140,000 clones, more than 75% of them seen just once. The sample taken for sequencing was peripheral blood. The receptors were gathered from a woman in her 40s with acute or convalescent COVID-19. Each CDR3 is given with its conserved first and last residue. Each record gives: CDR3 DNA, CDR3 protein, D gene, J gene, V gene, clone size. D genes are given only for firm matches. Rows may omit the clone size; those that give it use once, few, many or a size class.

DNA: TGTGCCAGCAGTTTAACCTCCAGGCTCAGCAATCAGCCCCAGCATTTT; CDR3: CASSLTSRLSNQPQHF; D: -; J: TRBJ1-5; V: TRBV28; size: -
DNA: TGTGCCTCCACCAGGAGGGGCGGCGAGCAGTACTTC; CDR3: CASTRRGGEQYF; D: -; J: TRBJ2-7; V: TRBV3-1/TRBV3-2; size: few
DNA: TGCGCCAGCAGCTCCCCCGGGTCGGGTGAGCAGTTCTTC; CDR3: CASSSPGSGEQFF; D: -; J: TRBJ2-1; V: TRBV4-1; size: -
DNA: TGTGCCAGCAGCTTATTATCCGGGGGCTCTGGGGCCAACGTCCTGACTTTC; CDR3: CASSLLSGGSGANVLTF; D: -; J: TRBJ2-6; V: TRBV7-8; size: -
DNA: TGTGCCAGCAGCTTAGAGGGAGCGGGGGGCTACACCTTC; CDR3: CASSLEGAGGYTF; D: -; J: TRBJ1-2; V: TRBV7-2; size: -
DNA: TGTGCCAGCAGCCTCGTCCCGGGACAGGGTCTCGGGGAAAAACTGTTTTTT; CDR3: CASSLVPGQGLGEKLFF; D: TRBD1; J: TRBJ1-4; V: TRBV4-2; size: -
DNA: TGCGCCAGCAGCTTGGATTTGGCAGGGGAAGGAGAGACCCAGTACTTC; CDR3: CASSLDLAGEGETQYF; D: -; J: TRBJ2-5; V: TRBV5-1; size: -
DNA: TGCGCCAGCAGCTTTGGACAGGCTAACTATGGCTACACCTTC; CDR3: CASSFGQANYGYTF; D: TRBD1; J: TRBJ1-2; V: TRBV5-1; size: -
DNA: TGTGCCAGCAGCCAAGAGCTGGGGCCAATACAAATCCATGGCTACACCTTC; CDR3: CASSQELGPIQIHGYTF; D: -; J: TRBJ1-2; V: TRBV3-1/TRBV3-2; size: -
DNA: TGTGCCAGCAGTCTTAGCGGGGGTGACTACAATGAGCAGTTCTTC; CDR3: CASSLSGGDYNEQFF; D: TRBD2; J: TRBJ2-1; V: TRBV6-6; size: -
DNA: TGTGCCAGCACCAAGTGGAGGGGTAATTCACCCCTCCACTTT; CDR3: CASTKWRGNSPLHF; D: -; J: TRBJ1-6; V: TRBV6-5; size: few
DNA: TGCGCCAGCAGCCGGGACAGGGGTATTAACTCTGGAAACACCATATATTTT; CDR3: CASSRDRGINSGNTIYF; D: TRBD1; J: TRBJ1-3; V: TRBV5-1; size: -
DNA: TGTGCCTGGAGCCGGCGACCGGACACGACAAAACTGTTTTTT; CDR3: CAWSRRPDTTKLFF; D: -; J: TRBJ1-4; V: TRBV30; size: -
DNA: TGTGCCATCAGCGGGACAGGGAATCATGGCTACACCTTC; CDR3: CAISGTGNHGYTF; D: TRBD1; J: TRBJ1-2; V: TRBV10-3; size: -
DNA: TGTGCCAGCAGTCCTAGCGGAACGCAGTATTTT; CDR3: CASSPSGTQYF; D: TRBD2; J: TRBJ2-3; V: TRBV5-8; size: -
DNA: TGTGCCAGCAGTGAGGCTCGGGGTGGCTACACCTTC; CDR3: CASSEARGGYTF; D: -; J: TRBJ1-2; V: TRBV2; size: once
DNA: TGTGCCAGCAGTTTATCGGCTTATTACAGGGACAGAGCTAATGAAAAACTGTTTTTT; CDR3: CASSLSAYYRDRANEKLFF; D: TRBD1; J: TRBJ1-4; V: TRBV28; size: once
DNA: TGCGCCAGCAGGTTTGATCTACAGGGCGTGAACACTGAAGCTTTCTTT; CDR3: CASRFDLQGVNTEAFF; D: -; J: TRBJ1-1; V: TRBV5-1; size: -
DNA: TGTGCCAGCAGTTACGAGGCGGGGGGCGGGGAGCTGTTTTTT; CDR3: CASSYEAGGGELFF; D: TRBD2; J: TRBJ2-2; V: TRBV6-6; size: -
DNA: TGTGCCAGCAGTGAAATAGGGGGACTACGGTTCGCGAACACCGGGGAGCTGTTTTTT; CDR3: CASSEIGGLRFANTGELFF; D: -; J: TRBJ2-2; V: TRBV2; size: -
DNA: TGTGCCAGCGGGGGACTAGCGGGAGGTGAGCAGTACTTC; CDR3: CASGGLAGGEQYF; D: TRBD2; J: TRBJ2-7; V: TRBV25-1; size: -
DNA: TGTGCCAGCAGCTATTCGAGGGGGGGCTACAATGAGCAGTTCTTC; CDR3: CASSYSRGGYNEQFF; D: -; J: TRBJ2-1; V: TRBV7-9; size: -
DNA: TGCGCCAGCAGCTCAACACAGAACACTGAAGCTTTCTTT; CDR3: CASSSTQNTEAFF; D: -; J: TRBJ1-1; V: TRBV5-1; size: -
DNA: TGTGCCAGTAGTACATGGACAGTCAATAATTCACCCCTCCACTTT; CDR3: CASSTWTVNNSPLHF; D: -; J: TRBJ1-6; V: TRBV19; size: -
DNA: TGTGCCAGCAGCCTCAGCCCCACTACTAGCGGGAGGGCTGCCCTGGCGTACGAGCAGTACTTC; CDR3: CASSLSPTTSGRAALAYEQYF; D: TRBD2; J: TRBJ2-7; V: TRBV7-6; size: -
DNA: TGTGCCAGCACAGTGTTGGACAGACGGGGTCAGCCCCAGCATTTT; CDR3: CASTVLDRRGQPQHF; D: -; J: TRBJ1-5; V: TRBV2; size: -
DNA: TGCGCCAGCAGCCAAGATGGGGGGATTTATGGCTACACCTTC; CDR3: CASSQDGGIYGYTF; D: -; J: TRBJ1-2; V: TRBV4-3; size: -
DNA: TGTGCCAGCAGCCCAACGGGACTAGCGACCTACGAGCAGTACTTC; CDR3: CASSPTGLATYEQYF; D: TRBD2; J: TRBJ2-7; V: TRBV6-5; size: -
DNA: TGCAGTGCTAGTGTAAGTGAGGGATCGGACACTGAAGCTTTCTTT; CDR3: CSASVSEGSDTEAFF; D: -; J: TRBJ1-1; V: TRBV20-1; size: -
DNA: TGTGCCAGCTCATCTAAGGGATCGGGAGATTCACCCCTCCACTTT; CDR3: CASSSKGSGDSPLHF; D: -; J: TRBJ1-6; V: TRBV18; size: -
DNA: TGTGCCAGCAGTAGCGCAGGGTATCAGCCCCAGCATTTT; CDR3: CASSSAGYQPQHF; D: -; J: TRBJ1-5; V: TRBV28; size: once
DNA: TGTGCCAGCAGCCTGATTGGACTAGCGGGAGACTATGAGCAGTTCTTC; CDR3: CASSLIGLAGDYEQFF; D: -; J: TRBJ2-1; V: TRBV12-1; size: -
DNA: TGCGCCAGCAACCCCGGGACTAGCGACTCCTACGAGCAGTACTTC; CDR3: CASNPGTSDSYEQYF; D: TRBD2; J: TRBJ2-7; V: TRBV5-1; size: -
DNA: TGTGCCAGCAGCTTAGTGTCTCTAGCGGGAGGAGCCCAGTACTTC; CDR3: CASSLVSLAGGAQYF; D: TRBD2; J: TRBJ2-5; V: TRBV7-9; size: -
DNA: TGTGCCAGCAGCCGACATCCCGCCGGTGAGACCCAGTACTTC; CDR3: CASSRHPAGETQYF; D: -; J: TRBJ2-5; V: TRBV6-2/TRBV6-3; size: -
DNA: TGTGCCAGCAGTCTTACGAACACCGGGGAGCTGTTTTTT; CDR3: CASSLTNTGELFF; D: -; J: TRBJ2-2; V: TRBV6-5; size: -
DNA: TGCGCCAGCAGCCAAGAATGGGGGGATGGCTACACCTTC; CDR3: CASSQEWGDGYTF; D: -; J: TRBJ1-2; V: TRBV4-1; size: -
DNA: TGTGCCAGCAGTGATCGACAGGGGGCGTATGGAAACACCATATATTTT; CDR3: CASSDRQGAYGNTIYF; D: TRBD1; J: TRBJ1-3; V: TRBV2; size: once
DNA: TGCGCCAGCAGTCATCCAAGGACAGCCCGATCTCAAGAGACCCAGTACTTC; CDR3: CASSHPRTARSQETQYF; D: -; J: TRBJ2-5; V: TRBV23-1; size: -
DNA: TGTGCCAGCAGTGGAACAGGAAATCAGCCCCAGCATTTT; CDR3: CASSGTGNQPQHF; D: -; J: TRBJ1-5; V: TRBV2; size: -